These 2 T cell receptor beta chains originate from one sample sequenced in a study of T-cell reconstitution after alpha-beta-depleted transplantation in children. Molecular barcoding with unique molecular identifiers was used for the TCRbeta library. Using its own MiXCR run on the PCR reads, TCRdb lists one record per CDR3 protein. The data show roughly 200,000 distinct CDR3 sequences, roughly 6.8% seen once. Specimen: PBMCs from the stem cell graft donor, collected from the stem cell graft. The receptors shown here come from a human donor who donated a stem cell graft to a child with Wiskott-Aldrich syndrome.

This clonotype was counted many times. The V and J genes are TRBV12-3 or TRBV12-4 and TRBJ1-4, with no clear D. Trimming shortened V by 6 bases and J by 0 bases, and 14 bases separated the two germline ends. CDR3 length equals 16 residues. The CDR3 bases are TGTGCCAGCAGCCCAAGTCATCAAACAACTAATGAAAAACTGTTTTTT. It yields the protein CASSPSHQTTNEKLFF.

This rearrangement joins TRBV11-2 to TRBJ2-3; D is unclear. CDR1 and CDR2 from the germline V gene are SGHAT and FQNNGV. The V end was cut by 5 bases, the J end by 4 bases, with 13 bases between. This CDR3 has 14 amino acids. The CDR3 loop reads CASSVRDLSDTQYF. The DNA of the CDR3 is TGTGCCAGCAGCGTTCGTGACTTGTCAGATACGCAGTATTTT.